Below are 19 T cell receptor beta chains sequenced from a single sample in a study of CD8+ T cells in alopecia areata. TCR sequencing used cDNA made by reverse transcription of extracted RNA. TCRdb's copy holds only in-frame clones and misses some; the assay was immunoSEQ multiplex PCR. The data contain 150,000 to 200,000 clones, approximately 50% of them singletons. This sample's treatment: oral pan-JAK inhibitor, 5-10 mg twice daily. The material sequenced was CD8+ T cells sorted from blood, taken around week 53, from a patient treated with tofacitinib. The origin of the receptors is a human donor with alopecia areata.

The chain uses TRBV30 and TRBJ1-1; TRBD1 is a possible D gene (6 bases). V dropped 0 bases and J dropped 5 bases, with 13 bases sitting between them. The CDR3 is made up of 14 amino acids. CDR1 and CDR2 (germline): GTSNPN, SVGIG (reference sequence). This chain's CDR3 is CAWSVFRTETEAFF. Here the CDR3 DNA reads TGTGCCTGGAGTGTGTTTAGGACAGAAACTGAAGCTTTCTTT.

The V call is TRBV5-6, the J call TRBJ1-6; D not resolved. V shed 4 bases and J shed 2 bases, with 13 bases lying between them. The germline CDR1 and CDR2 sequences are SGHDT and YYEEEE. The CDR3 sequence is 16 residues long. The CDR3 loop reads CASSRLERPYNSPLHF. The CDR3 DNA follows: TGTGCCAGCAGCCGCCTTGAAAGGCCCTATAATTCACCCCTCCACTTT.

The chain carries TRBV25-1 and TRBJ1-2, with unresolved D. This CDR3 is 13 amino acids long. Germline CDR1 MGHDK, CDR2 SYGVNS. V dropped 2 bases and J dropped 2 bases, with 6 bases sitting between them. In nucleotides, the CDR3 is TGTGCCAGCAGTGAAAGGGAAAACTATGGCTACACCTTC. This encodes CASSERENYGYTF.

The chain combines TRBV10-3 with TRBJ1-1; 10 bases are shared with TRBD1. CDR3 length: 13 amino acids. V was pared by 6 bases and J by 6 bases, with 4 bases of the junction left unmatched. Germline-derived CDR1 and CDR2 are ENHRY and SYGVKD. In DNA, the CDR3 is TGTGCCATCAGGGGACAGGGGAGGGCTGAAGCTTTCTTT. It yields the protein CAIRGQGRAEAFF.

This chain uses TRBV5-4 with TRBJ2-7, with D uncertain. This CDR3 spans 14 amino acids. Germline V gene lookup returns CDR1 SGHNT and CDR2 YYREEE (reference sequence). The V end lost 4 bases, the J end lost 3 bases, and 14 bases lay between the germline ends. The CDR3 loop is CASSPDGQDYEQYF. The CDR3 nucleotides are TGTGCCAGCAGCCCCGACGGCCAAGACTACGAGCAGTACTTC.

This clone was seen just once. V usage is TRBV27 and J usage is TRBJ2-5, with TRBD2 matching over 9 bases. This CDR3 has 13 amino acids. Germline loops: CDR1 MNHEY, CDR2 SMNVEV (reference sequence). The V gene end was trimmed by 5 bases and the J gene end by 4 bases; junction bases not matched to a gene: 2. Written as DNA, the CDR3 is TGTGCCAGCAGTATAGCGGGGGCAGAGACCCAGTACTTC. Translated, it gives CASSIAGAETQYF.

The V gene is TRBV29-1, the J gene TRBJ1-4; D is unclear. The germline gives CDR1 SQVTM, CDR2 ANQGSEA. The CDR3 sequence is 13 residues long. V lost 5 bases and J 0 bases, leaving 7 bases between the germline ends. The DNA for the CDR3 is TGCAGCGTTCTTAAGACAACTAATGAAAAACTGTTTTTT. Translating it yields CSVLKTTNEKLFF.

This clone was seen a handful of times. V is TRBV15 and J is TRBJ2-2, with 11 bases that match TRBD2. There are 15 residues in the CDR3. V lost 2 bases and J lost 8; bases outside the gene matches: 4. Germline lookup yields CDR1 LNHNV and CDR2 YYDKDF (reference sequence). CDR3: CATSRTRTSGGELFF. DNA for the CDR3: TGTGCCACCAGCAGAACCCGGACTAGCGGGGGGGAGCTGTTTTTT.

J is TRBJ1-5 and V is TRBV30; D perhaps matches TRBD1 (6 bases). This CDR3 spans 14 amino acids. Trimming stripped 7 bases from V and 0 bases from J, with 13 bases between. The germline gives CDR1 GTSNPN, CDR2 SVGIG (reference sequence). CDR3 protein: CALGGENSNQPQHF. CDR3 sequence (DNA): TGTGCCTTAGGGGGGGAAAATAGCAATCAGCCCCAGCATTTT.

This clone was seen a handful of times. This sequence joins TRBV4-3 and TRBJ1-5; the D is unclear. This CDR3 has 15 amino acids. Per germline, CDR1 LGHNA and CDR2 YSLEER. V lost 4 bases and J 1 base, leaving 11 bases between the germline ends. This CDR3 is CASSRWLESNQPQHF. CDR3 DNA sequence: TGCGCCAGCAGCCGGTGGTTGGAAAGCAATCAGCCCCAGCATTTT.

This clone occurred many times. The chain combines TRBV4-2 with TRBJ2-3; TRBD2 matches 14 bases. V lost 4 bases to trimming and J lost 6 bases; unmatched junction nucleotides: 3. CDR1 is LGHNA and CDR2 is YNFKEQ in the germline V gene. This CDR3 has 15 amino acids. The CDR3 reads CASSPTSGGADTQYF. CDR3 bases: TGTGCCAGCAGCCCGACTAGCGGGGGGGCGGATACGCAGTATTTT.

The chain is built from TRBV2 and TRBJ1-4; D remains ambiguous. Germline loops: CDR1 SNHLY, CDR2 FYNNEI. The CDR3 is 15 residues long. Trimming took 6 bases from V and 11 from J, leaving 22 bases between them. CDR3 sequence reads: CASRSGEALLEKLFF. The DNA for the CDR3 is TGTGCCAGCAGATCCGGAGAGGCCCTACTTGAGAAACTGTTTTTT.

The gene calls are TRBV11-2 and TRBJ2-4; D is unclear. The CDR3 loop spans 14 amino acids. Trimming shortened V by 7 bases and J by 6 bases, and 16 bases separated the two germline ends. From germline, CDR1 is SGHAT and CDR2 FQNNGV. This CDR3 is CASTKRPVLNIQYF. CDR3 nucleotides: TGTGCCAGCACCAAACGCCCGGTTTTAAACATTCAGTACTTC.

The chain carries TRBV7-8 and TRBJ2-1; possibly TRBD1 or TRBD2 for D (5 bases each). Germline V gives CDR1 SGHVS, CDR2 FQNEAQ. V was shortened by 1 base and J by 8 bases, with 21 bases between the two germline ends. This CDR3 has 17 amino acids. This CDR3 reads CASSLGGGAGLLDEQFF. The CDR3 DNA reads TGTGCCAGCAGCTTAGGTGGGGGTGCAGGGCTTTTGGATGAGCAGTTCTTC.

The genes are TRBV30 and TRBJ2-7; D not certain. The CDR3 covers 13 residues. Germline V gives CDR1 GTSNPN, CDR2 SVGIG (reference sequence). The ends were cut back, 5 bases at V and 2 bases at J, with 13 bases in the middle. CDR3 amino acids: CAWGGEQTYEQYF. The CDR3 DNA reads as TGTGCCTGGGGTGGGGAACAGACCTACGAGCAGTACTTC. The full variable domain, its missing parts supplied by reference TRBV30 and TRBJ2-7, is SQTIHQWPATLVQPVGSPLSLECTVEGTSNPNLYWYRQAAGRGLQLLFYSVGIGQISSEVPQNLSASRPQDRQFILSSKKLLLSDSGFYLCAWGGEQTYEQYFGPGTRLTVT.

This rearrangement joins TRBV9 to TRBJ1-6; D possibly corresponds to TRBD1 (5 bases). V lost 0 bases, J lost 10 bases, and 14 bases lay in between. CDR3 size: 15 residues. The germline V gene has CDR1 SGDLS and CDR2 YYNGEE. The CDR3: CASSVAGTQGSPLHF. In DNA, the CDR3 is TGTGCCAGCAGCGTAGCTGGGACCCAGGGATCACCCCTCCACTTT.

This chain joins TRBV6-1 and TRBJ2-1; 9 bases agree with TRBD2. The length of the CDR3 is 15 residues. The germline V gene has CDR1 MNHNS and CDR2 SASEGT. With V trimmed by 3 bases and J by 7 bases, 7 bases remained unmatched. Here the CDR3 reads CASSDMAGGPNEQFF. The CDR3 DNA sequence: TGTGCCAGCAGTGATATGGCGGGGGGGCCAAATGAGCAGTTCTTC.

There are a few counts of this clone. The genes are TRBV5-4 and TRBJ2-2; unclear D gene. The CDR3 totals 16 residues. Germline CDR1 reads SGHNT; CDR2 reads YYREEE (reference sequence). V lost 4 bases, J lost 0 bases, and 13 bases lay in between. The CDR3 reads CASSRPTETNTGELFF. CDR3 sequence (DNA): TGTGCCAGCAGCCGGCCGACCGAGACGAACACCGGGGAGCTGTTTTTT.

This clone was recorded a few times. The chain recombines TRBV7-9 with TRBJ1-1; D is unclear. With 3 bases removed from V and 3 bases from J, the gap between germline ends came to 8 bases. The CDR3 spans 13 residues. Germline V gene sequence: CDR1 SEHNR, CDR2 FQNEAQ (reference sequence). The CDR3 sequence is CASSLDGDTEAFF. CDR3 DNA sequence: TGTGCCAGCAGCTTGGATGGGGACACTGAAGCTTTCTTT.